Listed here are 22 T cell receptor beta chains from one sample, sequenced in a study of OX40 agonist ivuxolimab in advanced cancers. Some clones are missing from TCRdb's copy, which holds only in-frame ones; the method was immunoSEQ multiplex PCR. The sample lists tens of thousands of clones; around four fifths were seen once. The sequencing here drew on CD4+ or CD8+ T cells sorted from blood, taken in a trial of the OX40 agonist ivuxolimab. Every receptor here comes from an adult with an advanced solid tumor such as melanoma, head and neck, liver or kidney cancer.

The J gene is TRBJ2-5, the V gene TRBV6-5; D might be TRBD2 (5 bases). V was shortened by 6 bases and J by 5 bases, with 13 bases between the two germline ends. Germline V CDR1 and CDR2: MNHEY, SVGAGI. The CDR3 extends over 13 amino acids. The CDR3 sequence: CASRRARGETQYF. The CDR3 DNA is TGTGCCAGCAGGAGGGCTAGAGGGGAGACCCAGTACTTC.

The rearrangement uses TRBV19 and TRBJ2-5, with 12 bases identical to TRBD2. V shed 3 bases and J 5 bases; nucleotides not matched to a gene: 1. The length of the CDR3 is 14 residues. Per the germline V gene, CDR1 is LNHDA and CDR2 is SQIVND (reference sequence). CDR3: CASSMGLAGETQYF. In DNA form, the CDR3 reads TGTGCCAGTAGTATGGGACTAGCGGGCGAGACCCAGTACTTC. Complete variable domain (other parts from reference TRBV19 and TRBJ2-5): DGGITQSPKYLFRKEGQNVTLSCEQNLNHDAMYWYRQDPGQGLRLIYYSQIVNDFQKGDIAEGYSVSREKKESFPLTVTSAQKNPTAFYLCASSMGLAGETQYFGPGTRLLVL.

The chain recombines TRBV10-2 with TRBJ2-1; 10 nucleotides line up with TRBD2. The CDR3 extends over 15 amino acids. Germline assignment: CDR1 WSHSY and CDR2 SAAADI. Trimming removed 3 bases from V and 7 bases from J; junction bases left unmatched: 6. The CDR3 is CASSEALAGVNEQFF. CDR3 DNA sequence: TGCGCCAGCAGTGAAGCCCTAGCGGGAGTTAATGAGCAGTTCTTC.

The J gene is TRBJ2-5, the V gene TRBV5-1, with TRBD1 as a possible D gene (6 bases). This CDR3 comprises 14 residues. Germline loops: CDR1 SGHRS, CDR2 YFSETQ. V lost 4 bases to trimming and J lost 0 bases, with 10 bases between them. The CDR3 DNA is TGCGCCAGCAGCCCAACAGGGTACCAAGAGACCCAGTACTTC. Amino acids: CASSPTGYQETQYF.

The chain couples TRBV13 to TRBJ2-1; 9 nucleotides align to TRBD2. Germline loops: CDR1 PRHDT, CDR2 FYEKMQ (reference sequence). V lost 2 bases and J lost 9; bases outside the gene matches: 14. This CDR3 is built from 17 residues. The CDR3 spells CASSLFVAGGKVGEQFF. The CDR3 DNA follows: TGTGCCAGCAGCTTATTTGTCGCGGGAGGGAAAGTTGGTGAGCAGTTCTTC.

V usage is TRBV27 and J usage is TRBJ1-1, with 10 bases fitting TRBD1. There are 16 residues in the CDR3. V dropped 9 bases and J dropped 2; count of bases not matched to a gene: 12. CDR1 is MNHEY and CDR2 is SMNVEV in the germline V gene (reference sequence). This CDR3 reads CARLDRGRGYNTEAFF. In DNA, the CDR3 is TGTGCCAGACTCGACAGGGGGCGAGGGTATAACACTGAAGCTTTCTTT.

Regarding this clone: A junction end diverges from the germline sequence, so it may reflect a read error. V gene TRBV7-7 combines with J gene TRBJ2-1, with 10 bases that match TRBD2. The CDR3 runs to 18 residues. Germline assignment: CDR1 SSHAT and CDR2 FNYEAQ (reference sequence). The CDR3 DNA follows: TGTGCCAGCAGCCGTCTTAGCGGGAGGCCAATCTCCTCCAATGAGCAGTTCTTC. Translation gives CASSRLSGRPISSNEQFF. Filled out from reference TRBV7-7 and TRBJ2-1, the complete variable domain reads GAGVSQSPRYKVTKRGQDVTLRCDPISSHATLYWYQQALGQGPEFLTYFNYEAQPDKSGLPSDRFSAERPEGSISTLTIQRTEQRDSAMYRCASSRLSGRPISSNEQFFGPGTRLTVL.

The chain is built from TRBV6-6 and TRBJ1-2, with D maybe TRBD1 (5 bases). Looked up from germline, CDR1 is MNHNY and CDR2 is SVGAGI (reference sequence). This CDR3 has 14 amino acids. Trimming stripped 0 bases from V and 4 bases from J, with 9 bases between. The CDR3 sequence: CASSYSGGGYGYTF. CDR3 bases: TGTGCCAGCAGTTACTCGGGGGGAGGCTATGGCTACACCTTC.

The chain recombines TRBV11-3 with TRBJ2-7, with no clear D. Germline V gives CDR1 SGHNT, CDR2 YENEEA. The CDR3 extends over 13 amino acids. The V end lost 1 base, the J end lost 7 bases, and 11 bases lay between the germline ends. Written as DNA, the CDR3 is TGTGCCAGCAGCTTAGGCGGCCACGAGGAGCAGTACTTC. This sequence encodes CASSLGGHEEQYF.

The chain combines TRBV4-2 with TRBJ2-3; no definite D call. Trimming took off 2 bases at V and 2 bases at J, with 14 bases between the two ends. CDR3 size: 16 residues. Germline CDR1 is LGHNA and CDR2 is YNFKEQ. In DNA form, the CDR3 reads TGTGCCAGCAGCCAATACGCCGGGTCCAACACAGATACGCAGTATTTT. Its translation is CASSQYAGSNTDTQYF.

The chain links TRBV28 to TRBJ2-3; 11 positions match TRBD2. The CDR3 loop spans 17 amino acids. Germline V gives CDR1 MDHEN, CDR2 SYDVKM. Trimming removed 4 bases from V and 0 bases from J; junction bases left unmatched: 6. The CDR3, as DNA: TGTGCCAGCAGTTCCCCCTTAGCGGGAGGGAGCACAGATACGCAGTATTTT. Translated: CASSSPLAGGSTDTQYF.

The chain is built from TRBV5-5 and TRBJ2-5; 13 nucleotides match TRBD2. Germline CDR1 reads SGHKS; CDR2 reads YYEKEE (reference sequence). Trimming removed 6 bases from V and 2 bases from J; junction bases left unmatched: 4. The CDR3 spans 15 residues. The CDR3 is CASTTLAGGQETQYF. In DNA, the CDR3 is TGTGCCAGCACGACACTAGCGGGGGGGCAAGAGACCCAGTACTTC.

The V call is TRBV30, the J call TRBJ2-2, with D unresolved. Germline V gene data show CDR1 as GTSNPN and CDR2 as SVGIG (reference sequence). Trimming shortened V by 2 bases and J by 0 bases, and 7 bases separated the two germline ends. The CDR3 is 14 amino acids. The CDR3 bases are TGTGCCTGGAGTATCCTACCGAACACCGGGGAGCTGTTTTTT. Translating gives CAWSILPNTGELFF.

This clone was observed a single time. The chain has TRBV6-1 and TRBJ2-7; 10 positions match TRBD2. CDR1 is MNHNS and CDR2 is SASEGT in the germline V gene. The CDR3 sequence is 15 residues long. Trimming took 6 bases from V and 2 from J; bases not matched to a gene: 7. CDR3 DNA sequence: TGTGCCAGCAGCTACCCTAGCGGGGGCCCCTACGAGCAGTACTTC. It translates to CASSYPSGGPYEQYF.

A single count supports this clone. This chain uses TRBV19 with TRBJ2-3, with 11 bases that match TRBD2. There are 16 residues in the CDR3. V trimming: 2 bases; J trimming: 4 bases; junction bases outside the gene matches: 5. Germline CDR1 LNHDA, CDR2 SQIVND (reference sequence). For the CDR3, the DNA is TGTGCCAGTAGTATACAGGGACTAGCGGTTCCAGATACGCAGTATTTT. Translation gives CASSIQGLAVPDTQYF.

As DNA, the CDR3 is TGCGCCAGCAGCCTACTGCTGGTCGGGAGCACAGATACGCAGTATTTT. Translating it yields CASSLLLVGSTDTQYF. The rearrangement joins TRBV5-1 to TRBJ2-3, with D unresolved. CDR3 length equals 16 residues. The V end lost 4 bases, the J end lost 0 bases, and 15 bases lay between the germline ends. CDR1 and CDR2 from the germline V gene are SGHRS and YFSETQ.

CDR3 in amino acids: CASSPTRDRGPGYTF. The CDR3, as DNA: TGTGCCAGCAGCCCAACACGAGACAGGGGGCCTGGCTACACCTTC. The chain joins TRBV11-3 to TRBJ1-2; 10 bases match TRBD1. The germline V gene encodes CDR1 SGHNT and CDR2 YENEEA. V lost 5 bases and J lost 7; bases outside the gene matches: 10. This CDR3 has 15 amino acids. The full variable domain, rest sourced from reference TRBV11-3 and TRBJ1-2, is EAGVVQSPRYKIIEKKQPVAFWCNPISGHNTLYWYLQNLGQGPELLIRYENEEAVDDSQLPKDRFSAERLKGVDSTLKIQPAELGDSAVYLCASSPTRDRGPGYTFGSGTRLTVV.

The rearrangement uses TRBV30 and TRBJ2-1; D is perhaps TRBD2 (6 bases). CDR1 is GTSNPN and CDR2 is SVGIG in the germline V gene (reference sequence). The CDR3 has 12 amino acids. V was shortened by 2 bases and J by 8 bases, with 10 bases between the two germline ends. CDR3 bases: TGTGCCTGGAGTCCAGGAGGGGATGAGCAGTTCTTC. This sequence encodes CAWSPGGDEQFF.

This clone was counted once. The V gene is TRBV7-3, the J gene TRBJ2-1; perhaps D is TRBD1 or TRBD2 (5 bases each). In germline, CDR1 is SGHTA, CDR2 FQGTGA. V shed 4 bases and J shed 8 bases, with 12 bases lying between them. The CDR3 sequence is 13 residues long. CDR3 sequence reads: CASSSGTADEQFF. CDR3 nucleotides: TGTGCCAGCAGCTCCGGGACCGCGGATGAGCAGTTCTTC.

The rearrangement links TRBV21-1 to TRBJ2-7; the D call of TRBD1 is as the table states it, not checked on the DNA. TRBV21-1 is labeled a pseudogene. The CDR3 has 17 residues. CDR3 coding DNA: TGTGCCAGCAGCAAAGTTGGGGACAGGGGGGGGCCCTACGAGCAGTACTTC. It encodes CASSKVGDRGGPYEQYF.

A single count supports this clone. The chain couples TRBV6-6 to TRBJ1-4; no clear D gene. The CDR3 loop spans 13 amino acids. V lost 11 bases and J 0 bases, leaving 10 bases between the germline ends. Germline values: CDR1 MNHNY, CDR2 SVGAGI (reference sequence). CDR3 nucleotides: TGTGCCGCGGGTAGGACAACTAATGAAAAACTGTTTTTT. Amino acid sequence: CAAGRTTNEKLFF.

The gene calls are TRBV11-3 and TRBJ2-2; possible D gene TRBD2, 6 bases. Germline V gene sequence: CDR1 SGHNT, CDR2 YENEEA. Trimming cost V 5 bases and J 2 bases, with 9 bases left between them. The CDR3 has 14 residues. CDR3 amino acids: CASSAGSNTGELFF. The CDR3, as DNA: TGTGCCAGCAGCGCCGGGAGTAACACCGGGGAGCTGTTTTTT.